This T cell receptor beta chain was sequenced for a study of cytomegalovirus exposure and HLA in healthy donors. Study details: Out of 150 million to 200 million T cells, an earlier analysis found fewer than 140 million unique TCR beta sequences in total. Findings and caveats of the study: TCR beta chains numbering more than 150 were designated cytomegalovirus-associated. An analysis was carried out later, and it reportedly showed fewer N-insertions in an Asian-associated ancestry cluster than the roughly 700-donor mean. A later analysis showed that HLA-associated TCR beta chains had undergone more clonal expansion than equally common others.

The PCR ran on 60 Vbeta and 13 Jbeta primers. Clones were read by immunoSEQ multiplex PCR, and TCRdb kept only the in-frame ones, dropping some. The sample holds 180,000 or so clones; over 70% are singletons and the top ten take 2.5% to 3.5%. With respect to this clone: Its target is unknown.

Deletions cut 7 bases from V and 7 bases from J, with 16 bases between. The CDR3 is 13 amino acids. Germline V gene data show CDR1 as MDHEN and CDR2 as SYDVKM. V gene TRBV28 combines with J gene TRBJ1-1; the D is unclear. This receptor was taken from a female donor in good health and CMV-seronegative. The sample consisted of PBMCs. CDR3 coding DNA: TGTGCCAGCACCCTTGGCCAGACAAGTGAAGCTTTCTTT. It is translated as CASTLGQTSEAFF. Full variable domain (outside the CDR3, taken from reference TRBV28 and TRBJ1-1): DVKVTQSSRYLVKRTGEKVFLECVQDMDHENMFWYRQDPGLGLRLIYFSYDVKMKEKGDIPEGYSVSREKKERFSLILESASTNQTSMYLCASTLGQTSEAFFGQGTRLTVV.